What follows are 27 T cell receptor beta chains derived from one specimen sequenced in a study of cytotoxic CD8 clonotypes in ibrutinib-treated CLL. Sequenced by immunoSEQ multiplex PCR; TCRdb stores in-frame clones only, minus some. The table shows 250,000 to 350,000 clones, with around 69% occurring only once. The material was PBMCs, obtained at disease progression, from a patient treated with ibrutinib. The source of these receptors is a human donor with chronic lymphocytic leukemia.

The rearrangement joins TRBV11-2 to TRBJ2-3, with 9 bases aligning to TRBD1. The V segment lost 5 bases and the J segment 3 bases; nucleotides outside the gene matches: 3. CDR1 and CDR2 from the germline V gene are SGHAT and FQNNGV. This CDR3 contains 14 residues. The CDR3 region has the DNA TGTGCCAGCAGCACACAGGGGGCTACAGATACGCAGTATTTT. Encoded protein: CASSTQGATDTQYF.

The rearrangement uses TRBV27 and TRBJ1-4; D might be TRBD1 (5 bases). V was trimmed by 5 bases and J by 5 bases, leaving 12 bases between them. The CDR3 contains 14 residues. Germline V gene data show CDR1 as MNHEY and CDR2 as SMNVEV (reference sequence). In DNA, the CDR3 is TGTGCCAGCAGTCCCGACAGCCGAAATGAAAAACTGTTTTTT. Protein product: CASSPDSRNEKLFF. The entire variable domain, with the rest obtained from reference TRBV27 and TRBJ1-4, is as follows: EAQVTQNPRYLITVTGKKLTVTCSQNMNHEYMSWYRQDPGLGLRQIYYSMNVEVTDKGDVPEGYKVSRKEKRNFPLILESPSPNQTSLYFCASSPDSRNEKLFFGSGTQLSVL.

V gene TRBV6-5 combines with J gene TRBJ2-5; no clear D gene. The V end lost 3 bases, the J end lost 4 bases, and 15 bases lay between the germline ends. The CDR3 sequence is 15 residues long. Germline values: CDR1 MNHEY, CDR2 SVGAGI. Here the CDR3 DNA reads TGTGCCAGCAGTTATTCGGGCCTTAAGGGAGAGACCCAGTACTTC. Protein product: CASSYSGLKGETQYF.

The chain uses TRBV11-3 and TRBJ2-1; D call uncertain. CDR3 length: 14 amino acids. Germline values: CDR1 SGHNT, CDR2 YENEEA. V lost 3 bases and J 8 bases, leaving 14 bases between the germline ends. CDR3 region: CASSLGPTLDEQFF. In DNA, the CDR3 is TGTGCCAGCAGCTTGGGTCCGACTCTCGATGAGCAGTTCTTC.

The chain carries TRBV5-1 and TRBJ2-6, with 8 bases that match TRBD1. The CDR3 is 16 amino acids. Germline V lookup: CDR1 SGHRS, CDR2 YFSETQ. V was pared by 8 bases and J by 0 bases, with 7 bases of the junction left unmatched. The CDR3 sequence is CARGTGGLSGANVLTF. The CDR3 coding sequence is TGCGCCAGAGGGACAGGAGGCCTCTCTGGGGCCAACGTCCTGACTTTC.

The gene calls are TRBV9 and TRBJ2-5; D possibly corresponds to TRBD1 (6 bases). The germline V and J ends were trimmed by 0 bases and 4 bases, with 13 bases remaining between them. CDR3 length equals 15 residues. Germline values: CDR1 SGDLS, CDR2 YYNGEE. CDR3 sequence reads: CASSVGPRGSETQYF. As DNA, the CDR3 is TGTGCCAGCAGCGTAGGTCCCAGGGGATCAGAGACCCAGTACTTC.

The rearrangement uses TRBV5-1 and TRBJ2-1; 10 nucleotides match TRBD1. V lost 4 bases and J lost 6; bases outside the gene matches: 7. The CDR3 length is 15 residues. From germline, CDR1 is SGHRS and CDR2 YFSETQ. The CDR3 DNA follows: TGCGCCAGCAGCCCCGGGACAGGGGCTGTCAATGAGCAGTTCTTC. It specifies CASSPGTGAVNEQFF.

This chain uses TRBV18 with TRBJ2-3; 13 bases match TRBD2. The CDR3 spans 17 residues. Germline V CDR1 and CDR2: KGHSH, LQKENI. Unmatched junction bases numbered 8, after V lost 2 bases and J lost 6 bases. The CDR3 sequence is CASSPTVLAGGFDTQYF. CDR3 DNA: TGTGCCAGCTCACCAACGGTACTAGCGGGAGGGTTTGATACGCAGTATTTT.

The rearrangement links TRBV7-9 to TRBJ1-1; possibly TRBD1 for D (6 bases). In germline, CDR1 is SEHNR, CDR2 FQNEAQ (reference sequence). This CDR3 region has 12 residues. Trimming shortened V by 2 bases and J by 8 bases, and 9 bases separated the two germline ends. The CDR3 protein is CASSLRGNEAFF. CDR3 bases: TGTGCCAGCAGCTTAAGGGGGAACGAAGCTTTCTTT.

The rearrangement links TRBV7-2 to TRBJ2-1; TRBD2 matches at 10 bases. Per the germline V gene, CDR1 is SGHTA and CDR2 is FQGNSA. V gave up 1 base and J gave up 2 bases; unmatched junction bases: 2. The CDR3 covers 16 residues. Here the CDR3 DNA reads TGTGCCAGCAGCTTAGGTAGCGGGAGGCCCTACAATGAGCAGTTCTTC. Translating gives CASSLGSGRPYNEQFF.

The chain couples TRBV11-3 to TRBJ2-5; a weak D match, TRBD1 (5 bases). The V gene's germline CDR1 is SGHNT and CDR2 YENEEA. The CDR3 is 13 amino acids. The V end lost 4 bases, the J end lost 0 bases, and 6 bases lay between the germline ends. The CDR3 DNA reads as TGTGCCAGCAGCTCAGGGTACCAAGAGACCCAGTACTTC. Residues: CASSSGYQETQYF.

The chain is built from TRBV4-3 and TRBJ2-7; D is perhaps TRBD2 (5 bases). Germline values: CDR1 LGHNA, CDR2 YSLEER. The germline V and J ends were trimmed by 3 bases and 6 bases, with 18 bases remaining between them. The CDR3 is 15 residues long. CDR3 residues: CASSQTPIGVLEQYF. The CDR3 DNA follows: TGCGCCAGCAGCCAGACTCCTATCGGGGTTCTCGAGCAGTACTTC.

V and J are TRBV28 and TRBJ2-5; a possible D gene is TRBD1 (6 bases). V was shortened by 6 bases and J by 7 bases, with 21 bases between the two germline ends. The V gene's germline CDR1 is MDHEN and CDR2 SYDVKM. The CDR3 length is 15 residues. The CDR3 region has the DNA TGTGCCAGCAGCCCCCGTCAGGGGTACACCAGGACCCAGTACTTC. As protein: CASSPRQGYTRTQYF.

This rearrangement joins TRBV28 to TRBJ2-7; maybe TRBD2 (6 bases). With 3 bases removed from V and 0 bases from J, the gap between germline ends came to 12 bases. CDR1 and CDR2 from the germline V gene are MDHEN and SYDVKM. CDR3 length: 15 residues. The CDR3 bases are TGTGCCAGCAGTTTCGTTAGGAGGGGCTCCTACGAGCAGTACTTC. This encodes CASSFVRRGSYEQYF.

This sequence joins TRBV28 and TRBJ2-2, with 8 bases that match TRBD2. The germline CDR1 and CDR2 sequences are MDHEN and SYDVKM. The CDR3 loop spans 17 amino acids. V lost 1 base and J lost 5; bases outside the gene matches: 9. The CDR3 DNA is TGTGCCAGCAGTTTATCGGGACTAGTTACGGTTACCGGGGAGCTGTTTTTT. Residues: CASSLSGLVTVTGELFF.

This clone was seen once. The chain joins TRBV5-1 to TRBJ2-7; D is perhaps TRBD2 (6 bases). The V and J ends lost 3 bases and 6 bases respectively, with 13 bases between them. The CDR3 has 13 residues. The V gene's germline CDR1 is SGHRS and CDR2 YFSETQ. The CDR3 loop is CASSSGLTFEQYF. The CDR3 DNA is TGCGCCAGCAGCTCGGGACTCACTTTCGAGCAGTACTTC.

This clone was counted a few times. V gene TRBV18 combines with J gene TRBJ1-1; D is uncertain. Trimming pared 5 bases from V and 1 base from J, leaving 5 bases between. The CDR3 is 12 amino acids. Germline CDR1 and CDR2: KGHSH and LQKENI. In DNA form, the CDR3 reads TGTGCCAGCTCATTCCAGAACACTGAAGCTTTCTTT. It is translated as CASSFQNTEAFF.

This chain links TRBV5-1 with TRBJ2-7; 11 bases are a match to TRBD2. CDR1 is SGHRS, CDR2 YFSETQ, per germline. V lost 3 bases, J lost 3 bases, and 20 bases stayed unmatched. This CDR3 is 20 amino acids long. The CDR3 sequence: CASSSFPGSTVGTSGYEQYF. In DNA, the CDR3 is TGCGCCAGCAGCTCCTTTCCAGGGTCCACCGTGGGGACTAGCGGCTACGAGCAGTACTTC.

This clone was observed a few times. The J gene is TRBJ1-3, the V gene TRBV29-1; D gene uncertain. This CDR3 is 13 amino acids long. CDR1 SQVTM and CDR2 ANQGSEA come from the germline V gene. V lost 3 bases and J 0 bases, leaving 6 bases between the germline ends. For the CDR3, the DNA is TGCAGCGTTGAGGTCAACTCTGGAAACACCATATATTTT. As protein: CSVEVNSGNTIYF.

The rearrangement uses TRBV13 and TRBJ1-1; no firm D call. V shed 0 bases and J shed 0 bases, with 5 bases lying between them. The CDR3 has 14 amino acids. Germline V lookup: CDR1 PRHDT, CDR2 FYEKMQ (reference sequence). CDR3 coding DNA: TGTGCCAGCAGCTTAGGAGGTGTGAACACTGAAGCTTTCTTT. It is translated as CASSLGGVNTEAFF.

The J gene is TRBJ1-2, the V gene TRBV20-1; D is uncertain. Germline assignment: CDR1 DFQATT and CDR2 SNEGSKA (reference sequence). The V end lost 2 bases, the J end lost 6 bases, and 7 bases lay between the germline ends. There are 11 residues in the CDR3. CDR3: CSARLSDGYTF. CDR3 bases: TGCAGTGCTAGACTATCGGATGGCTACACCTTC.

In its sample, this clone was seen once. The rearrangement uses TRBV11-2 and TRBJ1-1; maybe TRBD1 (5 bases). Germline V gives CDR1 SGHAT, CDR2 FQNNGV. V was shortened by 5 bases and J by 1 base, with 20 bases between the two germline ends. This CDR3 contains 17 residues. The CDR3 reads CASSTRDRWKANTEAFF. DNA for the CDR3: TGTGCCAGCAGCACCCGGGACCGGTGGAAGGCGAACACTGAAGCTTTCTTT.

The chain links TRBV9 to TRBJ2-7; 12 positions agree with TRBD2. Germline trimming cut 4 bases from V and 3 bases from J; bases unmatched to any gene: 8. The length of the CDR3 is 16 residues. Germline V gene sequence: CDR1 SGDLS, CDR2 YYNGEE. CDR3 sequence reads: CASSIGLAGKIYEQYF. Here the CDR3 DNA reads TGTGCCAGCAGCATTGGACTAGCGGGGAAGATCTACGAGCAGTACTTC.

The chain employs TRBV10-3 and TRBJ2-6, with 7 bases matching TRBD2. The CDR3 length is 20 residues. Germline V CDR1 and CDR2: ENHRY, SYGVKD. V shed 7 bases, J shed 0 bases, and the junction held 18 bases outside the gene matches. In DNA form, the CDR3 reads TGTGCCATCAACTCCAGTGGCGAGCGGGGCGCAGTCTCTGGGGCCAACGTCCTGACTTTC. Encoded protein: CAINSSGERGAVSGANVLTF.

The genes are TRBV5-6 and TRBJ2-7, with 15 bases matching TRBD2. The CDR3 contains 17 residues. Germline V gene sequence: CDR1 SGHDT, CDR2 YYEEEE. V was pared by 5 bases and J by 4 bases, with 10 bases of the junction left unmatched. The CDR3 DNA follows: TGTGCCAGCAGTTCAGGGACTAGCGGGAGGAAAAAATACGAGCAGTACTTC. Translating gives CASSSGTSGRKKYEQYF. Full variable domain (rest looked up from reference TRBV5-6 and TRBJ2-7): DAGVTQSPTHLIKTRGQQVTLRCSPKSGHDTVSWYQQALGQGPQFIFQYYEEEERQRGNFPDRFSGHQFPNYSSELNVNALLLGDSALYLCASSSGTSGRKKYEQYFGPGTRLTVT.

On this clone: An end of the junction differs from the germline gene, which may be a read error. Other DNA variants within this sample encode the same CDR3. V usage is TRBV9 and J usage is TRBJ2-5; 10 bases are a match to TRBD2. The CDR3 extends over 14 amino acids. Germline CDR1 and CDR2: SGDLS and YYNGEE. CDR3 amino acids: CASSVAGGGETQYF. The CDR3 DNA sequence: TGTGCCAGCAGTGTAGCGGGAGGAGGAGAGACCCAGTACTTC.

A remark on this clone: Mismatch with germline at one junction end may stem from a read error. The chain joins TRBV20-1 to TRBJ2-5; D is unclear. This CDR3 contains 10 residues. Germline CDR1 is DFQATT and CDR2 is SNEGSKA (reference sequence). CDR3 protein: CSARAETQYF. The CDR3, as DNA: TGCAGTGCCAGAGCAGAGACCCAGTACTTC.